The source of this TCR beta chain is a study of cytomegalovirus exposure and HLA in healthy donors. Findings and caveats of the study: Specificity of three CMV-associated chains for CMV antigens was verified in vitro. The authors enumerated 150 to 200 TCR beta chains as linked to cytomegalovirus. Generally TCR sequences proved uncommon, though certain public TCRs appeared in numerous donors.

The donors were in the 120-subject validation cohort, distinct from the approximately 670-subject first cohort. The repertoire was sequenced with immunoSEQ multiplex PCR; TCRdb's copy has only in-frame clones and lacks some. This table holds about 160,000 clones, roughly 90% found once. Trimming at V came to 5 bases and at J to 0 bases, leaving 9 bases not matched to a gene. The germline CDR1 and CDR2 sequences are SGHTA and FQGNSA. This CDR3 region has 17 residues. This clone was seen once. Its cognate antigen is unknown. The source material was PBMCs. This chain links TRBV7-2 with TRBJ2-1; 8 bases match TRBD2. This sequence was found in a woman aged 18 to 35 in good health and CMV-seronegative. The CDR3 protein is CASSTPPAGGSYNEQFF. CDR3 DNA sequence: TGTGCCAGCAGCACTCCTCCGGCGGGAGGCTCCTACAATGAGCAGTTCTTC.